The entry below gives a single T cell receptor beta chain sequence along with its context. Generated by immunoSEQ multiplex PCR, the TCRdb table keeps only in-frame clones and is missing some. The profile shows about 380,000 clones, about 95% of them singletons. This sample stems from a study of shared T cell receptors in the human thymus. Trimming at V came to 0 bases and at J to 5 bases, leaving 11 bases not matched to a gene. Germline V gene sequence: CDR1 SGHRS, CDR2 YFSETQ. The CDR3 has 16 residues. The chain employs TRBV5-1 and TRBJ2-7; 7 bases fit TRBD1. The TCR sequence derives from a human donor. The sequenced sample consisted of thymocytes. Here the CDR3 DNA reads TGCGCCAGCAGCTTGGGACGGGAACAGGGGTCCCACGAGCAGTACTTC. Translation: CASSLGREQGSHEQYF. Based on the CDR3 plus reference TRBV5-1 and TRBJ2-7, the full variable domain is KAGVTQTPRYLIKTRGQQVTLSCSPISGHRSVSWYQQTPGQGLQFLFEYFSETQRNKGNFPGRFSGRQFSNSRSEMNVSTLELGDSALYLCASSLGREQGSHEQYFGPGTRLTVT.